Each of the 24 T cell receptor beta chains below was sequenced from the same sample in a study of cytomegalovirus exposure and HLA in healthy donors. With 60 Vbeta and 13 Jbeta primers, the PCR was carried out. The protocol was immunoSEQ multiplex PCR, while the TCRdb copy is restricted to in-frame clones and leaves out a portion. The profile shows fewer than 150,000 clones, less than 85% of them singletons. Sequencing input: PBMCs. Every receptor here comes from a man between 40 and 49 years old in good health and CMV-seropositive.

The rearrangement links TRBV7-2 to TRBJ1-2; weak D call: TRBD1 (5 bases). Germline CDR1 SGHTA, CDR2 FQGNSA. Trimming removed 1 base at V and 7 bases at J, with 13 bases between. This CDR3 comprises 14 residues. Written as DNA, the CDR3 is TGTGCCAGCAGCTTAGTCTCGGGGGTGAGTGGCTACACCTTC. Translating it yields CASSLVSGVSGYTF.

The chain combines TRBV19 with TRBJ1-1; 7 bases are shared with TRBD1. This CDR3 comprises 14 residues. V shed 5 bases, J shed 7 bases, and the junction held 10 bases outside the gene matches. Germline CDR1 reads LNHDA; CDR2 reads SQIVND (reference sequence). CDR3 bases: TGTGCCAGTAGTTTAAACAGGGGCTGGGATGAAGCTTTCTTT. The encoded protein is CASSLNRGWDEAFF.

This clone was seen only a few times. V usage is TRBV5-7 and J usage is TRBJ2-7, with TRBD2 as a possible D gene (6 bases). TRBV5-7 is sorted into the ORF group, with uncertain function. The CDR3 spans 14 residues. Trimming pared 6 bases from V and 6 bases from J, leaving 19 bases between. In nucleotides, the CDR3 is TGTGCCAGCACCTCCAGGTCGCGGGAATGCGAGCAGTACTTC. This encodes CASTSRSRECEQYF.

The chain recombines TRBV11-2 with TRBJ2-7; D not certain. Germline V CDR1 and CDR2: SGHAT, FQNNGV. V gave up 5 bases and J gave up 4 bases, with 9 bases separating them. The CDR3 contains 12 residues. The CDR3 DNA is TGTGCCAGCAGCGTCACGGTTTACGAGCAGTACTTC. Residues: CASSVTVYEQYF. The full variable domain, rest sourced from reference TRBV11-2 and TRBJ2-7, is EAGVAQSPRYKIIEKRQSVAFWCNPISGHATLYWYQQILGQGPKLLIQFQNNGVVDDSQLPKDRFSAERLKGVDSTLKIQPAKLEDSAVYLCASSVTVYEQYFGPGTRLTVT.

The genes are TRBV29-1 and TRBJ2-1; 14 bases are a match to TRBD2. The CDR3 sequence is 15 residues long. J was trimmed by 4 bases and V by 6 bases; bases with no gene match: 5. The germline V gene encodes CDR1 SQVTM and CDR2 ANQGSEA. CDR3 nucleotide sequence: TGCAGCGTGGTGACTAGCGGGAGGGGGTACAATGAGCAGTTCTTC. Amino acids: CSVVTSGRGYNEQFF.

This chain connects TRBV15 to TRBJ2-1, with 15 bases that match TRBD2. V was pared by 7 bases and J by 3 bases, with 7 bases of the junction left unmatched. The germline gives CDR1 LNHNV, CDR2 YYDKDF (reference sequence). The CDR3 has 17 residues. This chain's CDR3 is CATTGRGLAGGYNEQFF. DNA for the CDR3: TGTGCCACCACAGGGCGGGGACTAGCGGGGGGCTACAATGAGCAGTTCTTC. The entire variable domain, with the rest obtained from reference TRBV15 and TRBJ2-1, is as follows: DAMVIQNPRYQVTQFGKPVTLSCSQTLNHNVMYWYQQKSSQAPKLLFHYYDKDFNNEADTPDNFQSRRPNTSFCFLDIRSPGLGDTAMYLCATTGRGLAGGYNEQFFGPGTRLTVL.

The chain uses TRBV10-3 and TRBJ1-1; possible D gene TRBD1, 5 bases. This CDR3 has 13 amino acids. Trimming removed 6 bases at V and 1 base at J, with 9 bases between. Germline V lookup: CDR1 ENHRY, CDR2 SYGVKD. The CDR3 sequence is CAISKGQNTEAFF. The CDR3 DNA is TGTGCCATCAGCAAAGGACAGAACACTGAAGCTTTCTTT.

J is TRBJ1-2 and V is TRBV6-5, with D tentatively TRBD1 (6 bases). CDR3 size: 15 residues. Per germline, CDR1 MNHEY and CDR2 SVGAGI. V lost 2 bases and J 6 bases, leaving 16 bases between the germline ends. The CDR3 here is CASSYEGVGVDGYTF. CDR3 DNA: TGTGCCAGCAGTTACGAGGGGGTGGGGGTCGATGGCTACACCTTC.

V is TRBV27 and J is TRBJ2-5; D gene unclear. The germline V gene has CDR1 MNHEY and CDR2 SMNVEV (reference sequence). This CDR3 region has 16 residues. The V gene lost 0 bases and the J gene lost 0 bases, with 11 bases spanning the gap. The CDR3 reads CASSLSGRMYQETQYF. The DNA of the CDR3 is TGTGCCAGCAGTTTATCTGGCAGGATGTACCAAGAGACCCAGTACTTC.

This clone was counted a few times. This chain links TRBV19 with TRBJ1-1; 8 nucleotides line up with TRBD1. The CDR3 spans 15 residues. In germline, CDR1 is LNHDA, CDR2 SQIVND (reference sequence). The J segment lost 3 bases and the V segment lost 3 bases, leaving 6 bases of the junction unmatched. This CDR3 reads CASSIVTGGHTEAFF. For the CDR3, the DNA is TGTGCCAGTAGTATTGTTACAGGGGGGCACACTGAAGCTTTCTTT.

The V call is TRBV4-2, the J call TRBJ2-1, with 10 bases aligning to TRBD2. There are 18 residues in the CDR3. The junction had 14 bases not matched to a gene; V was cut back by 4 bases and J by 5 bases. Germline V gene data show CDR1 as LGHNA and CDR2 as YNFKEQ. The CDR3 coding sequence is TGTGCCAGCAGCCTGAGGCAAAAAACTAGCGGGGTTGACAATGAGCAGTTCTTC. Its protein product is CASSLRQKTSGVDNEQFF.

V is TRBV5-1 and J is TRBJ1-2; D gene ambiguous. The length of the CDR3 is 14 residues. Trimming cost V 2 bases and J 1 base, with 9 bases left between them. Germline V gives CDR1 SGHRS, CDR2 YFSETQ. The DNA of the CDR3 is TGCGCCAGCAGCTTTCAATCCAGTAACTATGGCTACACCTTC. The encoded protein is CASSFQSSNYGYTF.

The genes are TRBV12-5 and TRBJ2-3; the D gene is possibly TRBD2 (6 bases). CDR3 length: 14 residues. Trimming removed 1 base from V and 2 bases from J, with 7 bases in between. CDR1 and CDR2 from the germline V gene are LGHNT and FRNRAP. CDR3 residues: CASGLGDFTDTQYF. CDR3 nucleotide sequence: TGTGCTAGTGGTTTGGGGGACTTCACAGATACGCAGTATTTT. The full variable domain, rest sourced from reference TRBV12-5 and TRBJ2-3, is DARVTQTPRHKVTEMGQEVTMRCQPILGHNTVFWYRQTMMQGLELLAYFRNRAPLDDSGMPKDRFSAEMPDATLATLKIQPSEPRDSAVYFCASGLGDFTDTQYFGPGTRLTVL.

CDR3 nucleotide sequence: TGTGCCAGCAGCCGTAGTCTAGCGGGAGACTTCGATGAGCAGTTCTTC. It specifies CASSRSLAGDFDEQFF. The chain carries TRBV11-2 and TRBJ2-1, with 10 bases that match TRBD2. The CDR3 is made up of 16 amino acids. From germline, CDR1 is SGHAT and CDR2 FQNNGV. J was trimmed by 8 bases and V by 5 bases; bases with no gene match: 12.

The J gene is TRBJ2-1, the V gene TRBV9, with D maybe TRBD1 (5 bases). The CDR3 contains 16 residues. Trimming left V 0 bases short and J 3 bases short, with 13 bases between. The germline V gene encodes CDR1 SGDLS and CDR2 YYNGEE. Written as DNA, the CDR3 is TGTGCCAGCAGCGTAGGCAGGGCCCCCTACTACAATGAGCAGTTCTTC. The encoded protein is CASSVGRAPYYNEQFF.

This chain joins TRBV6-6 and TRBJ1-1, with D maybe TRBD1 (5 bases). The CDR3 sequence is 14 residues long. Germline V gene sequence: CDR1 MNHNY, CDR2 SVGAGI (reference sequence). Trimming took off 6 bases at V and 0 bases at J, with 11 bases between the two ends. As DNA, the CDR3 is TGTGCCAGCAGGTTTGAGACAGTGAACACTGAAGCTTTCTTT. As protein: CASRFETVNTEAFF.

The chain has TRBV27 and TRBJ1-2; TRBD1 matches at 7 bases. The CDR3 consists of 12 residues. V lost 5 bases and J lost 9; bases outside the gene matches: 6. The germline CDR1 and CDR2 sequences are MNHEY and SMNVEV (reference sequence). The CDR3 here is CASSTRTGRYTF. Written as DNA, the CDR3 is TGTGCCAGCAGTACTCGGACAGGACGCTACACCTTC.

The gene calls are TRBV5-1 and TRBJ1-1; D remains unclear. CDR1 SGHRS and CDR2 YFSETQ come from the germline V gene. CDR3 length: 12 residues. V lost 5 bases and J lost 6, with 11 bases in between. The CDR3 protein is CASRATSAEAFF. The CDR3 DNA is TGCGCCAGCAGGGCCACGAGCGCTGAAGCTTTCTTT. Full variable domain (missing parts from reference TRBV5-1 and TRBJ1-1): KAGVTQTPRYLIKTRGQQVTLSCSPISGHRSVSWYQQTPGQGLQFLFEYFSETQRNKGNFPGRFSGRQFSNSRSEMNVSTLELGDSALYLCASRATSAEAFFGQGTRLTVV.

The chain uses TRBV19 and TRBJ1-5, with D perhaps matching TRBD1 (5 bases). The CDR3 runs to 16 residues. Trimming pared 7 bases from V and 0 bases from J, leaving 16 bases between. Germline V CDR1 and CDR2: LNHDA, SQIVND (reference sequence). The CDR3 spells CASKGQGGYSNQPQHF. The CDR3, as DNA: TGTGCCAGTAAGGGGCAGGGAGGGTATAGCAATCAGCCCCAGCATTTT.

Remarks on this clone: An end of the junction does not agree with germline; a read error may underlie this. This rearrangement joins TRBV7-2 to TRBJ2-2; the D gene is possibly TRBD2 (6 bases). This CDR3 comprises 15 residues. CDR1 is SGHTA and CDR2 is FQGNSA in the germline V gene. The CDR3 sequence: CASSLGGSNTGELFF. CDR3 in DNA: TGTGCCAGCAGTTTAGGAGGGTCGAACACCGGGGAGCTGTTTTTT.

The chain uses TRBV27 and TRBJ2-1; TRBD1 matches 7 bases. The CDR3 has 15 amino acids. Germline-derived CDR1 and CDR2 are MNHEY and SMNVEV (reference sequence). V lost 6 bases to trimming and J lost 8 bases; unmatched junction nucleotides: 13. CDR3 loop: CASRPLLGTADEQFF. In DNA, the CDR3 is TGTGCCAGCAGGCCACTGCTAGGGACAGCGGATGAGCAGTTCTTC.

The gene calls are TRBV7-8 and TRBJ2-7, with TRBD1 matching over 8 bases. The V gene's germline CDR1 is SGHVS and CDR2 FQNEAQ. V shed 5 bases and J 0 bases; nucleotides not matched to a gene: 9. This CDR3 contains 16 residues. The CDR3, as DNA: TGTGCCAGCAGCCTCATCACAGGGGGGAGCTCCTACGAGCAGTACTTC. Its translation is CASSLITGGSSYEQYF.

The rearrangement joins TRBV9 to TRBJ1-5, with D tentatively TRBD1 (5 bases). V dropped 4 bases and J dropped 6 bases, with 17 bases sitting between them. CDR1 SGDLS and CDR2 YYNGEE come from the germline V gene. CDR3 length equals 15 residues. The CDR3 DNA reads as TGTGCCAGCAGCAGTAGCGGTGGGAGGGGTCAGCCCCAGCATTTT. Its protein is CASSSSGGRGQPQHF.

With respect to this clone: Relative to the germline gene, one junction end is altered; a read error may explain this. The chain joins TRBV7-9 to TRBJ1-1; 7 bases are a match to TRBD1. Germline CDR1 is SEHNR and CDR2 is FQNEAQ (reference sequence). The CDR3 runs 17 residues. The CDR3 here is CSSSLGLRGQTNTEAFF. DNA for the CDR3: TGTTCCAGCAGCTTAGGTCTAAGGGGACAGACAAACACTGAAGCTTTCTTT. The variable domain in full, completed from reference TRBV7-9 and TRBJ1-1, reads DTGVSQNPRHKITKRGQNVTFRCDPISEHNRLYWYRQTLGQGPEFLTYFQNEAQLEKSRLLSDRFSAERPKGSFSTLEIQRTEQGDSAMYLCSSSLGLRGQTNTEAFFGQGTRLTVV.